These T cell receptor beta chains were read from a single sample in a study of CD8+ T cells in alopecia areata. Assay: immunoSEQ multiplex PCR; the TCRdb copy retains only in-frame clones and omits some. The sample has 150,000 or so clones, about 89% seen once. The sample consisted of CD8+ T cells sorted from blood, taken at week 0. The receptors were sampled from a human donor with alopecia areata. Each CDR3 is given with its conserved first and last residue. The order of the fields is V gene, J gene, CDR3 protein.

V gene: TRBV29-1; J gene: TRBJ2-3; CDR3 protein: CSVEMVGRPTDTQYF
V gene: TRBV4-1; J gene: TRBJ1-1; CDR3 protein: CAVARAGSTEAFF
V gene: TRBV29-1; J gene: TRBJ2-1; CDR3 protein: CSVEGLAGDRGNNEQFF
V gene: TRBV10-2; J gene: TRBJ1-1; CDR3 protein: CASSGVRDSNTEAFF
V gene: TRBV14; J gene: TRBJ2-1; CDR3 protein: CASSQGAGVGNEQFF
V gene: TRBV29-1; J gene: TRBJ2-1; CDR3 protein: CSVEGGDAKLYNEQFF
V gene: TRBV29-1; J gene: TRBJ1-2; CDR3 protein: CSVKGVRDGYTF
V gene: TRBV25-1; J gene: TRBJ2-1; CDR3 protein: CASSEWDRDRDNEQFF
V gene: TRBV27; J gene: TRBJ2-3; CDR3 protein: CASSTPQGSQYF
V gene: TRBV6-1; J gene: TRBJ1-1; CDR3 protein: CASSGDTGPNTEAFF
V gene: TRBV29-1; J gene: TRBJ2-7; CDR3 protein: CSVPSTDRPYEQYF
V gene: TRBV7-8; J gene: TRBJ2-1; CDR3 protein: CASSLAVISYNEQFF
V gene: TRBV9; J gene: TRBJ1-1; CDR3 protein: CASSAGTANTEAFF
V gene: TRBV27; J gene: TRBJ2-7; CDR3 protein: CAIGPPSSYEQYF
V gene: TRBV7-2; J gene: TRBJ1-4; CDR3 protein: CASSFEGVAGFGEKLFF
V gene: TRBV19; J gene: TRBJ2-7; CDR3 protein: CASSLAGHPYEQYF
V gene: TRBV7-9; J gene: TRBJ2-7; CDR3 protein: CASSYSSDEQYF
V gene: TRBV14; J gene: TRBJ2-2; CDR3 protein: CASSQVVELWNTGELFF
V gene: TRBV19; J gene: TRBJ1-1; CDR3 protein: CASSMGQGLNTEAFF
V gene: TRBV2; J gene: TRBJ2-3; CDR3 protein: CASRTGWGSSTDTQYF
V gene: TRBV6-1; J gene: TRBJ1-1; CDR3 protein: CASSEASPEAFF
V gene: TRBV5-4; J gene: TRBJ2-4; CDR3 protein: CASSLSGNYPKNIQYF
V gene: TRBV29-1; J gene: TRBJ1-1; CDR3 protein: CSVGEGWNTEAFF
V gene: TRBV4-1; J gene: TRBJ2-7; CDR3 protein: CASSPAGTGGDEQYF
V gene: TRBV29-1; J gene: TRBJ2-7; CDR3 protein: CSVEDETAYEQYF
V gene: TRBV15; J gene: TRBJ2-7; CDR3 protein: CATSRAGRAYEQYF
V gene: TRBV18; J gene: TRBJ2-3; CDR3 protein: CASSPTEDTQYF
V gene: TRBV15; J gene: TRBJ2-1; CDR3 protein: CATSRGPEVFF
V gene: TRBV7-8; J gene: TRBJ2-7; CDR3 protein: CASRSGLAPIGYEQYF
V gene: TRBV5-8; J gene: TRBJ2-1; CDR3 protein: CATSVGGNNEQFF
V gene: TRBV27; J gene: TRBJ1-1; CDR3 protein: CASSLARGTEAFF
V gene: TRBV2; J gene: TRBJ2-7; CDR3 protein: CASSEWNRNYEQYF
V gene: TRBV7-9; J gene: TRBJ2-2; CDR3 protein: CASSGLLKTYNTGELFF
V gene: TRBV7-9; J gene: TRBJ2-1; CDR3 protein: CASSLVGGGAYNEQFF
V gene: TRBV11-2; J gene: TRBJ2-7; CDR3 protein: CASSSLPSEQYF
V gene: TRBV4-1; J gene: TRBJ2-7; CDR3 protein: CASSQDSGQGYEQYF
V gene: TRBV7-6; J gene: TRBJ2-1; CDR3 protein: CATHGAGGPYNEQFF
V gene: TRBV30; J gene: TRBJ2-1; CDR3 protein: CALEMEKNEQFF
V gene: TRBV27; J gene: TRBJ2-3; CDR3 protein: CASSLGRAKDTQYF
V gene: TRBV9; J gene: TRBJ2-2; CDR3 protein: CASSVDGTGELFF
V gene: TRBV11-2; J gene: TRBJ1-4; CDR3 protein: CASRGQPNEKLFF